One T cell receptor beta chain is described in this entry. What it binds is not known. This sample was included in a study of CD8 T cells in ankylosing spondylitis. Study results and caveats: In the blood and synovial fluid of reactive arthritis, some motif variants had been previously reported. Ankylosing spondylitis blood appeared to carry a characteristic TCR beta motif of roughly eight highly homologous variants. Disease-linked clones reportedly showed significant enrichment in matched ankylosing spondylitis synovial fluid.

The CDR3 totals 18 residues. Losses at the gene ends were 1 base for V and 7 bases for J; bases not matched to a gene: 12. CDR1 is SGHAT and CDR2 is FQNNGV in the germline V gene. Using quantitative 5'-RACE with molecular barcodes, the authors made TCR beta libraries. TCRdb itself ran the 5' RACE reads through MiXCR, one entry per CDR3 protein. The sample carries a few hundred thousand distinct CDR3 sequences, around 18% recorded once. The sequencing input was blood, either unsorted or a sorted T cell fraction (not recorded which). This chain connects TRBV11-2 to TRBJ2-2; 10 bases match TRBD1. The origin of this receptor is a male donor with ankylosing spondylitis. CDR3 nucleotides: TGTGCCAGCAGCTTAGGTTTAGGGACAGGGGTCGATCACGGGGAGCTGTTTTTT. Its protein is CASSLGLGTGVDHGELFF. Supplemented by reference TRBV11-2 and TRBJ2-2, the full variable domain reads EAGVAQSPRYKIIEKRQSVAFWCNPISGHATLYWYQQILGQGPKLLIQFQNNGVVDDSQLPKDRFSAERLKGVDSTLKIQPAKLEDSAVYLCASSLGLGTGVDHGELFFGEGSRLTVL.